The rows below give T cell receptor beta chains drawn from one sample of a study of blood T cell repertoires in COVID-19. Data came from immunoSEQ multiplex PCR; TCRdb stores just in-frame clones and leaves some out. The table lists more than 250,000 clones, approximately 78% of them singletons. Sequencing was done on a sample of PBMCs or T cells enriched from blood (not recorded which). The receptors derive from a man in his forties or fifties who had been exposed to COVID-19. The CDR3 runs from the conserved cysteine through the conserved F or W. The order of the fields is V gene, clone size, J gene, D gene, CDR3 protein, CDR3 DNA. D genes are given only for firm matches. Size values are once, few and many counts, or a class for expanded clones, and some rows have none.

>TRBV18|-|TRBJ2-1|TRBD2
CASSGTSSGVYNEQFF
TGTGCCAGCTCAGGAACATCTAGCGGGGTATACAATGAGCAGTTCTTC
>TRBV11-2|-|TRBJ2-7|-
CASSQRGGQPEQYF
TGTGCCAGCAGTCAGAGGGGGGGGCAGCCCGAGCAGTACTTC
>TRBV5-1|once|TRBJ1-2|-
CASSPTQGYGYTF
TGCGCCAGCAGCCCCACCCAGGGTTATGGCTACACCTTC
>TRBV24-1|-|TRBJ1-2|TRBD1
CATSDPSKDRKIYGYTF
TGTGCCACCAGTGATCCCTCCAAGGACAGGAAGATCTATGGCTACACCTTC
>TRBV19|-|TRBJ2-2|-
CASSIGENTGELFF
TGTGCCAGTAGTATAGGCGAGAACACCGGGGAGCTGTTTTTT
>TRBV5-1|-|TRBJ2-1|-
CASSLAGGKHNEQFF
TGCGCCAGCAGCTTGGCGGGCGGGAAACACAATGAGCAGTTCTTC
>TRBV27|-|TRBJ1-5|TRBD1
CASSQDLQGNQPQHF
TGTGCCAGCAGCCAGGACTTACAGGGGAATCAGCCCCAGCATTTT
>TRBV3-1/TRBV3-2|once|TRBJ2-2|TRBD1
CASSQELDRGPGELFF
TGTGCCAGCAGCCAAGAACTGGACAGGGGCCCCGGGGAGCTGTTTTTT
>TRBV18|-|TRBJ1-3|TRBD1
CASSPNQGDPSGNTIYF
TGTGCCAGCTCACCGAACCAGGGGGACCCCTCTGGAAACACCATATATTTT
>TRBV6-5|-|TRBJ2-5|-
CASGRTRGETQYF
TGTGCCAGCGGGAGGACGCGTGGAGAGACCCAGTACTTC
>TRBV21-1|few|TRBJ1-2|-
CAIPTTLFGYTF
TGTGCCATTCCCACCACATTGTTCGGCTACACCTTC
>TRBV14|-|TRBJ1-1|-
CASTPASWGRNTEAFF
TGTGCCAGCACGCCCGCTTCGTGGGGGCGGAACACTGAAGCTTTCTTT
>TRBV11-1|-|TRBJ1-2|-
CASSFSGSVGYTF
TGTGCCAGCAGCTTTTCAGGGTCAGTTGGCTACACCTTC
>TRBV27|-|TRBJ2-1|TRBD2
CASTNEISGRNYEQFF
TGTGCCAGCACGAATGAGATTAGCGGGAGGAACTATGAGCAGTTCTTC
>TRBV6-5|-|TRBJ1-1|-
CASSRPFRDTEAFF
TGTGCCAGCAGCAGACCCTTTCGGGACACTGAAGCTTTCTTT
>TRBV27|-|TRBJ1-6|-
CASRLTGTQAPLHF
TGTGCCAGCAGATTAACAGGGACCCAGGCACCCCTCCACTTT
>TRBV12-3/TRBV12-4|once|TRBJ1-1|TRBD1
CASSQGTATEAFF
TGTGCCAGCAGTCAGGGGACAGCCACTGAAGCTTTCTTT
>TRBV5-6|-|TRBJ2-7|TRBD2
CASSFSGSFYEQYF
TGTGCCAGCAGCTTTAGCGGGAGTTTCTACGAGCAGTACTTC
>TRBV27|-|TRBJ2-7|TRBD2
CASSLEVAGHYEQYF
TGTGCCAGCAGTTTAGAAGTAGCGGGACACTACGAGCAGTACTTC
>TRBV10-3|-|TRBJ1-1|-
CAIAAEMNTEAFF
TGTGCCATCGCGGCAGAAATGAACACTGAAGCTTTCTTT